This TCR beta chain was recovered during a study of cytomegalovirus exposure and HLA in healthy donors. Study conclusions and caveats: The authors later linked a missense DCLRE1C variant to TCR beta V- and J-gene trimming. Presence/absence analyses took donor sequencing depth as roughly uniform.

J was trimmed by 5 bases and V by 8 bases; bases with no gene match: 8. Germline assignment: CDR1 LNHDA and CDR2 SQIVND (reference sequence). The CDR3 runs to 14 residues. Researchers ran the PCR with 60 Vbeta and 13 Jbeta primers. The method was immunoSEQ multiplex PCR; TCRdb's version includes in-frame clones alone and lacks a portion of them. The sample carries roughly 120,000 clones, roughly 74% recorded once. This clone was seen a handful of times. Antigen: not known. The sequenced sample was PBMCs. This chain links TRBV19 with TRBJ2-5; 10 nucleotides agree with TRBD2. The source is a man aged 35 to 55 in good health and CMV-seronegative. CDR3 DNA: TGTGCCAGTGGCAGCGGGGGGGCGGACGAGACCCAGTACTTC. Protein sequence: CASGSGGADETQYF.